This T cell receptor (beta chain) was captured in a study of CD8 T cells in Susac syndrome. The CDR3 spans 15 residues. With random hexamers, reverse transcription was performed on roughly 0.45 to 1 ug of RNA. MiXCR, applied by TCRdb to the immunoSEQ multiplex PCR reads, yields one record per CDR3 protein. The table records under 200,000 distinct CDR3 sequences, 90% to 95% of them present only once. The chain carries TRBV12-2 and TRBJ2-7. TRBV12-2 is listed as a pseudogene. This sequence was found in a human donor with Susac syndrome. Sequenced material: CD4+ T cells from PBMCs. CDR3 nucleotide sequence: TGTGCAAGTCGCTTATCTAGGACCGGATACGGCGAGCAGTACTTC. Translating gives CASRLSRTGYGEQYF.